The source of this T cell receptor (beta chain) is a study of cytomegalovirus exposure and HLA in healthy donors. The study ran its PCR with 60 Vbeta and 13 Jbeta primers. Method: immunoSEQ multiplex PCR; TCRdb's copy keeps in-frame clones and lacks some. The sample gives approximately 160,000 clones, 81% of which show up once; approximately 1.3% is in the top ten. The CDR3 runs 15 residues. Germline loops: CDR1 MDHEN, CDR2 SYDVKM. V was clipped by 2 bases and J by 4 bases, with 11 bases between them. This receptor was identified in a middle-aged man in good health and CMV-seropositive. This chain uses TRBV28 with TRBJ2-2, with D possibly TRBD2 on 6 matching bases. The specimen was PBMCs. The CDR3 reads CASSLGGAGTGELFF. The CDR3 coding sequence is TGTGCCAGCAGTTTAGGCGGGGCGGGCACCGGGGAGCTGTTTTTT.